This record concerns one T cell receptor (beta chain) sequence. The antigen is not known. This record comes from a study of cytomegalovirus exposure and HLA in healthy donors. At the level of the study: A later analysis reported the same platform for the 120 validation repertoires and the approximately 640 first-cohort repertoires. Study findings and constraints: Cytomegalovirus-associated TCR beta chains were listed, numbering 164. Researchers reported that a few CMV-associated chains were confirmed in vitro as CMV antigen-specific. Rare sequences made up most TCRs, while some public TCRs were found in many donors.

Germline assignment: CDR1 SGDLS and CDR2 YYNGEE. V was cut by 4 bases and J by 2 bases, with 13 bases left in between. The CDR3 spans 14 residues. Assay: immunoSEQ multiplex PCR; the TCRdb copy retains only in-frame clones and omits some. The table includes 250,000 to 350,000 clones, just over 85% detected once. The sequencing sample was made of PBMCs. This TCR was recovered from a woman between 18 and 29 years old in good health and CMV-seronegative. This chain connects TRBV9 to TRBJ2-7, with no clear D. The CDR3, as DNA: TGTGCCAGCAGCCTAACAGATGTCCCCTACGAGCAGTACTTC. Its translation is CASSLTDVPYEQYF.